This TCR beta chain was observed in a study of T cells in Graves' hyperthyroidism and ophthalmopathy. Findings and limits, study-wide: Blood also held most thyroid clonotypes expanded beyond 0.001.

Authors of the study amplified TCR beta CDR3 regions from RNA transcripts. The TCR CDR3 first-round RT-PCR relied on the HTBI primer set. TCRdb reprocessed the multiplex PCR reads via MiXCR and lists one record per CDR3 protein. The table has approximately 300,000 distinct CDR3 sequences, approximately 15% seen once; the top ten hold approximately 60%. This CDR3 region has 14 residues. V was clipped by 5 bases and J by 7 bases, with 15 bases between them. Germline lookup yields CDR1 LNHDA and CDR2 SQIVND (reference sequence). As to this clonotype: Antigen specificity is unknown.

This chain links TRBV19 with TRBJ1-5, with D perhaps TRBD1 (5 bases). The source of this sequence is a woman aged 55-75 years with Graves' ophthalmopathy. Sequencing input: blood. This CDR3 reads CASSVLGGGQPQHF. The CDR3 DNA follows: TGTGCCAGTAGTGTGCTTGGGGGTGGACAGCCCCAGCATTTT.